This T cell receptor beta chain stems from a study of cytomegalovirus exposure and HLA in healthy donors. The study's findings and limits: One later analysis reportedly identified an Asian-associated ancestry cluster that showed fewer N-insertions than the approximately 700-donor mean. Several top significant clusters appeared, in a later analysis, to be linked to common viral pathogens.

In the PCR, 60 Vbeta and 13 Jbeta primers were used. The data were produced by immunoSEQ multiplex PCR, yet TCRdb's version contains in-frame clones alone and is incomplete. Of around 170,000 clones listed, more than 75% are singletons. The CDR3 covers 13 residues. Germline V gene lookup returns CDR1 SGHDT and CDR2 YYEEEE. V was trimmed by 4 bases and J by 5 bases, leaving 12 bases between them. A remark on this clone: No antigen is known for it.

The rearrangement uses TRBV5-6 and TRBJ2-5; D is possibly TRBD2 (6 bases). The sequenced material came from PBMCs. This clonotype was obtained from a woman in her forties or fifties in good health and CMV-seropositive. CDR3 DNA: TGTGCCAGCAGCATCCAGGGAGGCGAGACCCAGTACTTC. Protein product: CASSIQGGETQYF.